Sequencing of this T cell receptor beta chain was carried out in a study of PD-L1 blockade in urothelial cancer. Study details: It was at 3 weeks (second dose) and 6 weeks after treatment start that blood was analyzed.

The protocol was immunoSEQ multiplex PCR, while the TCRdb copy is restricted to in-frame clones and leaves out a portion. In the table there are approximately 80,000 clones, about four fifths of which are singletons. CDR1 and CDR2 (germline): SGHTA, FQGNSA. After removal of 0 bases from V and 4 bases from J, the junction contained 11 bases not matched to a gene. There are 18 residues in the CDR3. J is TRBJ2-5 and V is TRBV7-2; TRBD2 aligns across 10 bases. Specimen: PBMCs, collected around atezolizumab (anti-PD-L1) treatment. The receptor was derived from a man aged 70 or older with urothelial cancer. The CDR3 sequence is CASSLAPSTSGTGETQYF. The CDR3 nucleotides are TGTGCCAGCAGCTTAGCCCCGTCTACTAGCGGGACGGGAGAGACCCAGTACTTC.